These 10 T cell receptor beta chains originate from one sample sequenced in a study of T cells in Graves' hyperthyroidism and ophthalmopathy. Amplification yielded TCR beta CDR3 regions, with RNA transcripts as the source. During a first-round RT-PCR of the TCR CDR3, the HTBI primer set was used. TCRdb recomputed calls from the multiplex PCR reads with MiXCR, one row per CDR3 protein. The table lists more than 55,000 distinct CDR3 sequences, about 50% of them singletons. Sequencing was performed on blood. The receptors were sampled from a woman aged 60-75 years with Graves' ophthalmopathy.

Of note for this clonotype: A read error may produce the germline difference seen at one junction end. The V gene is TRBV15, the J gene TRBJ2-2; a possible D gene is TRBD2 (6 bases). CDR1 is LNHNV, CDR2 YYDKDF, per germline (reference sequence). This CDR3 has 15 residues. Here the CDR3 reads CATSVGLPNAGELFF. The CDR3 bases are TGTGCCACCAGCGTGGGACTTCCGAACGCCGGGGAGCTGTTTTTT.

Ten or more counts support this clonotype. This sequence joins TRBV6-5 and TRBJ2-1; 8 bases are shared with TRBD1. Germline CDR1 MNHEY, CDR2 SVGAGI. V lost 5 bases and J lost 7; bases outside the gene matches: 10. The CDR3 is 15 amino acids. The CDR3 DNA sequence: TGTGCCAGCAGTCAAAAGAGACAGGGGAGGAATGAGCAGTTCTTC. This gives the protein CASSQKRQGRNEQFF.

Regarding this clonotype: This likely comes from a read error, as the CDR3 has no conserved phenylalanine or tryptophan at its end. This chain links TRBV28 with TRBJ1-1; D not resolved. The V end lost 2 bases, the J end lost 1 base, and 5 bases lay between the germline ends. Per germline, CDR1 MDHEN and CDR2 SYDVKM. The CDR3 has 13 residues. DNA for the CDR3: TGTGCCAGCAGTTTAGAAAGGAACACTGAAGCTTTCGTT. This encodes CASSLERNTEAFV.

This clonotype was detected many times. The chain combines TRBV11-2 with TRBJ1-2; TRBD1 might be the D (5 bases). CDR1 and CDR2 from the germline V gene are SGHAT and FQNNGV. The V and J ends lost 5 bases and 7 bases respectively, with 17 bases between them. CDR3 size: 14 residues. CDR3 residues: CASSPVRQGPGYTF. CDR3 in DNA: TGTGCCAGCAGCCCCGTCCGGCAGGGCCCTGGCTACACCTTC.

This clonotype is medium-sized within its sample. This sequence joins TRBV7-6 and TRBJ1-5, with a tentative D call TRBD1 (5 bases). The CDR3 extends over 15 amino acids. The V gene lost 2 bases and the J gene lost 5 bases, with 13 bases spanning the gap. From germline, CDR1 is SGHVS and CDR2 FNYEAQ. The CDR3 is CASSLTLGGDQPQHF. The CDR3 nucleotides are TGTGCCAGCAGCTTAACATTGGGGGGGGATCAGCCCCAGCATTTT.

This rearrangement joins TRBV20-1 to TRBJ1-6, with TRBD1 identical over 7 bases. V dropped 4 bases and J dropped 0; count of bases not matched to a gene: 3. The CDR3 has 15 amino acids. Germline values: CDR1 DFQATT, CDR2 SNEGSKA (reference sequence). The CDR3 nucleotides read TGCAGTGCTAAAAACAGGGGCTCCTATAATTCACCCCTCCACTTT. The encoded protein is CSAKNRGSYNSPLHF.

Turning to this clonotype: The limits of the CDR3 on the DNA are not certain, so only TCRdb's listed CDR3 is given. The chain couples TRBV7-6 to TRBJ2-2. Per germline, CDR1 SGHVS and CDR2 FNYEAQ. The CDR3 region is 17 residues in length, termini included. CDR3 protein: CASSQAEETQYFGELFF.

This clonotype has a count of ten or more. The J gene is TRBJ2-3, the V gene TRBV4-1; maybe TRBD2 (6 bases). V lost 0 bases to trimming and J lost 4 bases, with 8 bases between them. Per germline, CDR1 MGHRA and CDR2 YSYEKL. This CDR3 has 14 amino acids. The CDR3 region is CASSQDPSADTQYF. DNA for the CDR3: TGCGCCAGCAGCCAAGATCCTAGCGCAGATACGCAGTATTTT.

The table lists this clonotype with many counts. The CDR3 region is CASSVAADTEAFF. Written as DNA, the CDR3 is TGTGCCAGCAGTGTGGCGGCTGACACTGAAGCTTTCTTT. This chain links TRBV6-2 or TRBV6-3 with TRBJ1-1; unclear D gene. The CDR3 contains 13 residues. V dropped 5 bases and J dropped 3 bases, with 10 bases sitting between them. Germline V gives CDR1 MNHEY, CDR2 SVGEGT.

The chain combines TRBV20-1 with TRBJ2-1; 7 bases line up with TRBD1. Losses at the gene ends were 4 bases for V and 7 bases for J; bases not matched to a gene: 4. This CDR3 has 12 residues. Germline V gene sequence: CDR1 DFQATT, CDR2 SNEGSKA (reference sequence). CDR3 coding DNA: TGCAGTGCTACCGGGACAGTTAATGAGCAGTTCTTC. Translated: CSATGTVNEQFF.